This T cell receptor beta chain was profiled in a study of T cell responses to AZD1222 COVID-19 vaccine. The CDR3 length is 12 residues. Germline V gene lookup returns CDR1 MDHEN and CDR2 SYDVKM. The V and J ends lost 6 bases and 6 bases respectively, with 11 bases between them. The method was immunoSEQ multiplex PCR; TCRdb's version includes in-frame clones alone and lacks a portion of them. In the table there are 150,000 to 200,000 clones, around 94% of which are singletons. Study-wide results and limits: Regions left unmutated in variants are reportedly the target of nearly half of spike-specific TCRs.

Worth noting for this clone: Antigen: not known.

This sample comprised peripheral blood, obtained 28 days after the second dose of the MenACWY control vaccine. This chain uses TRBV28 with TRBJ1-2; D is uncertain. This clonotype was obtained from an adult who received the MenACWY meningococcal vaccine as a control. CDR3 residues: CASRVGGNGYTF. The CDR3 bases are TGTGCCAGCAGGGTCGGAGGGAATGGCTACACCTTC.